These 17 T cell receptor beta chains originate from one sample sequenced in a study of cytotoxic CD8 clonotypes in ibrutinib-treated CLL (TCRdb year 2021). Preparation of the library involved the immunoSEQ multiplex PCR assay. TCRdb stores this immuneACCESS table with in-frame sequences only. Part of the clones is absent; in the studies checked, under half of the shortfall reflects unresolved V genes, and no reason is known for the rest. The sample table holds 130,000 to 150,000 clones, of which around 80% were seen once. About 13% of the sample belongs to the ten largest clones. In light of the paper, this sample's time point label describes: about a year on ibrutinib. The sample in question was PBMCs, obtained after 12 months of ibrutinib treatment. The receptors were gathered from a human donor with chronic lymphocytic leukemia.

The genes are TRBV27 and TRBJ2-1; 12 bases fit TRBD2. CDR3 length equals 15 residues. J lost 8 bases, V lost 2 bases, and 4 bases had no gene match. Germline-derived CDR1 and CDR2 are MNHEY and SMNVEV (reference sequence). CDR3 region: CASSLPTSGSDEQFF. The CDR3 DNA follows: TGTGCCAGCAGTTTACCGACTAGCGGGAGCGATGAGCAGTTCTTC.

This clone was observed a few times. DNA of the CDR3: TGTGCCAGCAGTGCTGAGGGGCCGTCCTACGAGCAGTACTTC. It codes for CASSAEGPSYEQYF. The chain is built from TRBV6-1 and TRBJ2-7; possibly TRBD1 or TRBD2 for D (5 bases each). V was cut by 4 bases and J by 1 base, with 11 bases left in between. The CDR3 spans 14 residues. The germline V gene has CDR1 MNHNS and CDR2 SASEGT.

CDR3 DNA sequence: TGTGCCAGCAGCTTGGGGACCGGGGGCGGCACTGAAGCTTTCTTT. Its protein product is CASSLGTGGGTEAFF. The V and J genes are TRBV5-4 and TRBJ1-1; D perhaps matches TRBD1 (6 bases). This CDR3 region has 15 residues. Germline CDR1 reads SGHNT; CDR2 reads YYREEE (reference sequence). V lost 0 bases to trimming and J lost 4 bases, with 13 bases between them.

The chain joins TRBV4-2 to TRBJ2-7; D tentatively reads TRBD1 or TRBD2 (5 bases each). Germline V lookup: CDR1 LGHNA, CDR2 YNFKEQ. V lost 5 bases, J lost 2 bases, and 13 bases lay in between. This CDR3 contains 14 residues. This chain's CDR3 is CASSSRDRTYEQYF. In nucleotides, the CDR3 is TGTGCCAGCAGCTCCCGGGACCGAACCTACGAGCAGTACTTC.

This chain connects TRBV29-1 to TRBJ1-4, with D perhaps matching TRBD1 (5 bases). CDR3 length: 15 amino acids. Germline V CDR1 and CDR2: SQVTM, ANQGSEA. V gave up 5 bases and J gave up 5 bases, with 18 bases separating them. DNA for the CDR3: TGCAGCGTTTACTTCCCGGGACGGAGAAATGAAAAACTGTTTTTT. Its protein product is CSVYFPGRRNEKLFF.

The CDR3 bases are TGTGCCAGCAGCGTAGGGCTAGCGATCGAAGAGCTGTTTTTT. Amino acids: CASSVGLAIEELFF. The chain links TRBV9 to TRBJ2-2; possible D gene TRBD2, 6 bases. Germline V gene sequence: CDR1 SGDLS, CDR2 YYNGEE. This CDR3 region has 14 residues. V was clipped by 0 bases and J by 11 bases, with 14 bases between them.

The chain employs TRBV28 and TRBJ1-2, with D uncertain. Trimming pared 1 base from V and 4 bases from J, leaving 16 bases between. The length of the CDR3 is 16 residues. Looked up from germline, CDR1 is MDHEN and CDR2 is SYDVKM. The CDR3 here is CASSLLGLGTFYGYTF. The CDR3 coding sequence is TGTGCCAGCAGTTTATTAGGTCTTGGCACCTTCTATGGCTACACCTTC.

The chain has TRBV4-1 and TRBJ1-2, with D maybe TRBD1 (6 bases). Germline V gene lookup returns CDR1 MGHRA and CDR2 YSYEKL. The V end lost 4 bases, the J end lost 8 bases, and 17 bases lay between the germline ends. The CDR3 spans 14 residues. CDR3 in amino acids: CASSLRTDMRGYTF. In nucleotides, the CDR3 is TGCGCCAGCAGCCTACGGACAGATATGAGGGGCTACACCTTC.

The gene calls are TRBV18 and TRBJ2-1; 7 nucleotides agree with TRBD2. V shed 0 bases, J shed 6 bases, and the junction held 8 bases outside the gene matches. The CDR3 is made up of 16 amino acids. Germline V lookup: CDR1 KGHSH, CDR2 LQKENI. The CDR3 coding sequence is TGTGCCAGCTCACCACCTCGCGGGAGAGCATTCAATGAGCAGTTCTTC. This codes for CASSPPRGRAFNEQFF.

J is TRBJ2-7 and V is TRBV27; 8 bases agree with TRBD1. This CDR3 is built from 13 residues. Germline V gene sequence: CDR1 MNHEY, CDR2 SMNVEV (reference sequence). The V segment lost 3 bases and the J segment 6 bases; nucleotides outside the gene matches: 4. The CDR3 sequence: CASSFRGTGEQYF. In DNA, the CDR3 is TGTGCCAGCAGTTTTCGTGGGACAGGCGAGCAGTACTTC.

This clone has only a few counts. This chain joins TRBV7-8 and TRBJ2-2; D gene uncertain. The CDR3 runs 13 residues. V shed 2 bases and J shed 7 bases, with 8 bases lying between them. CDR1 and CDR2 (germline): SGHVS, FQNEAQ. CDR3 in DNA: TGTGCCAGCAGCTTACGAGGAGTCGGGGAGCTGTTTTTT. Its protein product is CASSLRGVGELFF.

V is TRBV7-8 and J is TRBJ2-1; TRBD2 aligns across 13 bases. CDR1 is SGHVS, CDR2 FQNEAQ, per germline. V shed 5 bases and J 9 bases; nucleotides not matched to a gene: 10. This CDR3 contains 16 residues. CDR3 amino acids: CASSIGLAGVMAEQFF. Here the CDR3 DNA reads TGTGCCAGCAGCATCGGACTAGCGGGAGTAATGGCTGAGCAGTTCTTC.

This sequence joins TRBV6-6 and TRBJ2-3; TRBD2 is a possible D gene (6 bases). The ends were cut back, 8 bases at V and 4 bases at J, with 10 bases in the middle. This CDR3 region has 12 residues. Germline V gene data show CDR1 as MNHNY and CDR2 as SVGAGI (reference sequence). The CDR3, as DNA: TGTGCCAGCGGGGGGAGCGCAGATACGCAGTATTTT. It encodes CASGGSADTQYF.

About this clone: Other DNA sequences from this sample encode an identical CDR3 as well. The chain has TRBV6-5 and TRBJ1-5; D uncertain. The germline V and J ends were trimmed by 5 bases and 2 bases, with 7 bases remaining between them. Germline CDR1 and CDR2: MNHEY and SVGAGI. This CDR3 has 13 amino acids. CDR3: CASSRGGNQPQHF. The CDR3, as DNA: TGTGCCAGCAGTCGGGGTGGCAATCAGCCCCAGCATTTT.

The chain has TRBV15 and TRBJ2-1, with TRBD2 matching over 11 bases. Germline CDR1 reads LNHNV; CDR2 reads YYDKDF (reference sequence). The CDR3 runs to 20 residues. With 4 bases clipped from V and 6 bases from J, the junction kept 20 bases outside the gene matches. Written as DNA, the CDR3 is TGTGCCACCAGCACACTATCATCTGGGACTAGCGGCACCAGGAGCAATGAGCAGTTCTTC. Residues: CATSTLSSGTSGTRSNEQFF.

This clone was seen a handful of times. The rearrangement joins TRBV4-3 to TRBJ2-7; D gene unclear. There are 13 residues in the CDR3. Trimming stripped 0 bases from V and 7 bases from J, with 10 bases between. Germline loops: CDR1 LGHNA, CDR2 YSLEER. The CDR3 sequence is CASSQEGWEEQYF. The DNA for the CDR3 is TGCGCCAGCAGCCAAGAAGGGTGGGAAGAGCAGTACTTC.

In DNA, the CDR3 is TGTGCCAGCAGAGAATACTACGAGCAGTACTTC. Protein: CASREYYEQYF. The chain employs TRBV2 and TRBJ2-7; D unclear. The V and J ends lost 6 bases and 3 bases respectively, with 6 bases between them. The CDR3 runs 11 residues. CDR1 is SNHLY, CDR2 FYNNEI, per germline. The complete variable domain, with remaining parts taken from reference TRBV2 and TRBJ2-7, reads EPEVTQTPSHQVTQMGQEVILRCVPISNHLYFYWYRQILGQKVEFLVSFYNNEISEKSEIFDDQFSVERPDGSNFTLKIRSTKLEDSAMYFCASREYYEQYFGPGTRLTVT.